This TCR beta chain was sequenced in a study of shared clonotypes between healthy human individuals. Study observations and caveats: Even with large depth, rarefaction showed that sorted-subset sequencing was incomplete. Only blood samples were collected, and tissue repertoires likely differ.

The healthy adult donors were HIV-negative and reported no recent acute infections or vaccinations. CD45RA-negative memory and CD45RA+ naive subsets were split from the CD4+ cells. About this clone: The antigen is unknown.

Germline loops: CDR1 SEHNR, CDR2 FQNEAQ (reference sequence). The V gene lost 5 bases and the J gene lost 5 bases, with 18 bases spanning the gap. The CDR3 is 15 residues long. Method: immunoSEQ multiplex PCR; TCRdb's copy keeps in-frame clones and lacks some. This sample has approximately 2.3 million clones, with 85% to 95% found just once. The chain joins TRBV7-9 to TRBJ1-2; D gene unclear. The specimen sequenced was naive CD4+ T cells from PBMCs. Sample subset: CD45RA+ positively selected. The TCR sequence derives from a man in his late teens or twenties in good health. Some clones in this sample may be carry-over from other donors' samples. CDR3 residues: CASSPDPRAKYGYTF. CDR3 nucleotides: TGTGCCAGCAGCCCCGACCCAAGGGCGAAGTATGGCTACACCTTC.